This T cell receptor beta chain emerged from a study of blood T cell repertoires in COVID-19 (dated by TCRdb to the early 2020s). Regarding the research as a whole: Samples covering the acute and convalescent phases of COVID-19 were provided by collaborators in the United States, Italy and Spain. The prospective study material was composed of cDNA or gDNA derived from T cells, B-cell-depleted T cells, or PBMCs. Subjects who had been exposed to COVID-19, were actively infected with it, or had recovered from it provided the deeply sampled blood TCRbeta repertoires that made up the dataset. A freely available public database, intended as a resource for researchers studying the immune response to SARS-CoV-2, is where the repertoires were released. The samples were drawn from two sources: the first 160 participants of the ongoing ImmuneRACE study, and over 950 subjects contributed by 6 global collaborators. Sample metadata almost always included a de-identified subject ID, COVID-19 status, age in years and sex. Where available, HLA class I and class II types were taken from metadata supplied by the sample provider and were not determined by assay-based typing. What the research found in general, with its limitations: The amount of clinical and demographic metadata varied by source and participant and was provided uncurated.

The germline V gene sets CDR1 to SNHLY and CDR2 to FYNNEI. V trim: 2 bases; J trim: 5 bases; unmatched bases: 6. The CDR3 covers 15 residues, taking in both the cysteine and the phenylalanine. The only DNA kept is the CDR3, 45 bases in frame from the first base. Collaborating institutions collected whole blood in K2EDTA tubes following their own protocols. Collaborator samples were shipped for TCRbeta analysis as frozen whole blood, isolated PBMCs, or DNA extracted from either sample type. In the case of this clone: What this receptor recognizes is not known. The input lacks base qualities; no much larger clone sits a single base away.

The immunoSEQ Assay, a bias-controlled multiplex PCR, was used to amplify TCRbeta CDR3 regions from genomic DNA. The authors' analysis ran thus. Within the assay, amplification of reference gene primers was used to estimate how many nucleated cells each sample contained. Sequence reads were collapsed and filtered to measure the absolute abundance of every unique TCRbeta CDR3 rearrangement. For each sample, productive Simpson clonality was calculated as the square root of Simpson's diversity index across productive rearrangements. The table comes from immuneACCESS by way of TCRdb, which keeps in-frame sequences with V and J called. Part of the clones is missing from these tables; in studies checked, under half for an unresolved V gene and the rest for unknown reasons. V and J calls and clone size are as listed in that table; D and trimming were resolved from the DNA. The sample table holds under 35,000 clones, of which roughly nine tenths were seen once. The ten largest clonotypes hold 5% to 7% of the sample.

Sequencing was carried out using peripheral blood. Recombination linked TRBV2 to TRBJ2-1; 7 nucleotides in the junction match TRBD1. The sequence derives from a human donor in a cohort sampled during active COVID-19. The sequenced DNA: TGTGCCAGCAGTGAATTGAGGGACAGCAACAATGAGCAGTTCTTC. Translated, it reads CASSELRDSNNEQFF.